This TCR beta chain originates from a study of blood T cells in healthy people across ages. This clonotype has only one observation. With a J-beta primer mix and a sample-barcoded 5' primer, a second PCR ran about 7 to 12 cycles. A single record per CDR3 protein comes from TCRdb applying MiXCR to the 5' RACE reads. The sample has 650,000 to 1,000,000 distinct CDR3 sequences; roughly 35% are singletons. The sequenced sample was blood. The sequence came from a young man in good health.

The CDR3 nucleotides are TGTGCCAGCAGCCCAAGCGGGGGGGCGTCTCTGGCCAAAAACATTCAGTACTTC. It yields the protein CASSPSGGASLAKNIQYF. The chain has TRBV7-2 and TRBJ2-4; TRBD2 agrees at 10 bases. V shed 5 bases and J 1 base; nucleotides not matched to a gene: 11. The germline V gene encodes CDR1 SGHTA and CDR2 FQGNSA. There are 18 residues in the CDR3.